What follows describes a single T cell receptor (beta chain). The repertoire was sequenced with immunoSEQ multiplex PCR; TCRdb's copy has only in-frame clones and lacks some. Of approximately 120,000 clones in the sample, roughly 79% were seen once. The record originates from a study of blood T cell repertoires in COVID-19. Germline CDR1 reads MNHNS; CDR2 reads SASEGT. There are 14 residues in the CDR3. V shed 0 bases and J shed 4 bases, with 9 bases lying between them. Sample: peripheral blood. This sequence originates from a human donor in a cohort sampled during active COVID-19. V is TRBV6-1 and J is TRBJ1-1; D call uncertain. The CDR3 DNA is TGTGCCAGCAGTGAAGCGGAGGAATCCACTGAAGCTTTCTTT. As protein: CASSEAEESTEAFF.